This T cell receptor beta chain was captured in a study of T cells in pancreatic ductal adenocarcinoma. Using immunoSEQ multiplex PCR, the repertoire was profiled, and TCRdb retains in-frame clones only, with some absent. The data contain over 100,000 clones, nearly 95% of them singletons. No neoadjuvant therapy was given to the selected pancreatic ductal adenocarcinoma patients before their surgery. V shed 2 bases and J shed 3 bases, with 4 bases lying between them. Germline loops: CDR1 MDHEN, CDR2 SYDVKM. The CDR3 runs to 12 residues. Sequenced input: PBMCs. The rearrangement joins TRBV28 to TRBJ1-1; no reliable D call. The receptor's source is a human donor with pancreatic ductal adenocarcinoma. CDR3 nucleotides: TGTGCCAGCAGTTTACGGTACACTGAAGCTTTCTTT. Translating it yields CASSLRYTEAFF.